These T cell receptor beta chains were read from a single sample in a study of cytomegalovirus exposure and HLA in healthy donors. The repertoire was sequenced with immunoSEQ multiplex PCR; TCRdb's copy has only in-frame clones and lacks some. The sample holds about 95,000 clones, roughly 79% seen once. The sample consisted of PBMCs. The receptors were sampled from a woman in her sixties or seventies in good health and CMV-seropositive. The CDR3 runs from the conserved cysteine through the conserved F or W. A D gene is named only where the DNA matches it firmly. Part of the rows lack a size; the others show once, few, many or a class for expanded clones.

DNA: TGCAGCGTTGGGGGGACTAGCGGGAGGGCCACAGATACGCAGTATTTT
CDR3: CSVGGTSGRATDTQYF
size: .
D: TRBD2
V: TRBV29-1
J: TRBJ2-3

DNA: TGTGCCAGCAGCTTGAATACGGGGGGTGAGCAGTACTTC
CDR3: CASSLNTGGEQYF
size: .
D: TRBD2
V: TRBV5-5
J: TRBJ2-7

DNA: TGCGCCAGCAGCCAAAACCTAGCGGGGCATAATAAAGCCAAAAACATTCAGTACTTC
CDR3: CASSQNLAGHNKAKNIQYF
size: .
D: TRBD2
V: TRBV4-3
J: TRBJ2-4

DNA: TGTGCCTGGAGGGCATCAGGGGGCTACGAGCAGTACTTC
CDR3: CAWRASGGYEQYF
size: .
D: TRBD1
V: TRBV30
J: TRBJ2-7

DNA: TGTGCCAGCAGCCCGGGGAATTTGGGGACAGAGCTGTTTTTT
CDR3: CASSPGNLGTELFF
size: .
D: TRBD1
V: TRBV4-2
J: TRBJ1-4

DNA: TGTGCCAGCAGTTACTCGAGACAGAGCAACTATGGCTACACCTTC
CDR3: CASSYSRQSNYGYTF
size: .
D: .
V: TRBV6-5
J: TRBJ1-2

DNA: TGTGCCAGCAGTGTCAGGTCTGAAGCTTTCTTT
CDR3: CASSVRSEAFF
size: .
D: .
V: TRBV28
J: TRBJ1-1

DNA: TGTGCCAGCTCACAAGGACTAGCGGGGGGGGCCTACAATGAGCAGTTCTTC
CDR3: CASSQGLAGGAYNEQFF
size: .
D: TRBD2
V: TRBV18
J: TRBJ2-1

DNA: TGTGCCAGCGCCATGAATGCGCCAAATGAAAAACTGTTTTTT
CDR3: CASAMNAPNEKLFF
size: .
D: .
V: TRBV25-1
J: TRBJ1-4

DNA: TGTGCCAGCAGCATGCCCCCCAGGGTATCCGGGGAGCTGTTTTTT
CDR3: CASSMPPRVSGELFF
size: .
D: .
V: TRBV21-1
J: TRBJ2-2

DNA: TGTGCCAGCAGCTTCTTGGGGAGTGTCACTGAAGCTTTCTTT
CDR3: CASSFLGSVTEAFF
size: .
D: .
V: TRBV7-2
J: TRBJ1-1

DNA: TGTGCCAGCAATGGAAGGGGGTTGGAGCAGTTCTTC
CDR3: CASNGRGLEQFF
size: .
D: .
V: TRBV27
J: TRBJ2-1

DNA: TGTGCCAGCAGCTTATCCCTCTGGGACACAGACTATGGCTACACCTTC
CDR3: CASSLSLWDTDYGYTF
size: .
D: .
V: TRBV7-9
J: TRBJ1-2

DNA: TGTGCCAGCAGTGACACCGACAGTCCTGGGGACTATGGCTACACCTTC
CDR3: CASSDTDSPGDYGYTF
size: .
D: .
V: TRBV6-4
J: TRBJ1-2

DNA: TGCGCCAGCAGCCCCTCAATATCTAGCGGGCAAGAGACCCAGTACTTC
CDR3: CASSPSISSGQETQYF
size: once
D: TRBD2
V: TRBV5-1
J: TRBJ2-5

DNA: TGTGCCAGCTCACTGGCGGGAGGAGACGAGCAGTACTTC
CDR3: CASSLAGGDEQYF
size: .
D: TRBD2
V: TRBV18
J: TRBJ2-7

DNA: TGTGCAATAGGGGAAAGAGAGAGCTCTGGGGCCAACGTCCTGACTTTC
CDR3: CAIGERESSGANVLTF
size: .
D: .
V: TRBV19
J: TRBJ2-6

DNA: TGTGCCAGCAGCTTAGCACAGGGATCTGGGGCCAACGTCCTGACTTTC
CDR3: CASSLAQGSGANVLTF
size: .
D: .
V: TRBV7-9
J: TRBJ2-6

DNA: TGTGCCAGCAGTCCACGGACAGGGGCCTACAATGAGCAGTTCTTC
CDR3: CASSPRTGAYNEQFF
size: once
D: TRBD1
V: TRBV27
J: TRBJ2-1

DNA: TGTGCCAGCAGCTCAAGCCCCGGGACAGGGGACTCCTACGAGCAGTACTTC
CDR3: CASSSSPGTGDSYEQYF
size: .
D: TRBD1
V: TRBV7-9
J: TRBJ2-7

DNA: TGTGCCAGCACCATAGCGGGGAGGGGGGGGGAGCAGTACTTC
CDR3: CASTIAGRGGEQYF
size: .
D: TRBD2
V: TRBV7-2
J: TRBJ2-7

DNA: TGTGCCAGCAGCCTAGCGGGAGGGGGGGGGCAGTTCTTC
CDR3: CASSLAGGGGQFF
size: .
D: TRBD2
V: TRBV11-2
J: TRBJ2-1

DNA: TGTGCCAGCAGTTTACCGGGACAGGGGGGGGAGACCCAGTACTTC
CDR3: CASSLPGQGGETQYF
size: .
D: TRBD1
V: TRBV28
J: TRBJ2-5

DNA: TGTGCCAGCTCACCGATAGACTCCAATTCACCCCTCCACTTT
CDR3: CASSPIDSNSPLHF
size: .
D: .
V: TRBV18
J: TRBJ1-6

DNA: TGTGCCAGCAGCGTAGGGAGGGATACGCAGTATTTT
CDR3: CASSVGRDTQYF
size: .
D: .
V: TRBV9
J: TRBJ2-3

DNA: TGTGCCATCAGCCGGACTCCGAACACCTACGAGCAGTACTTC
CDR3: CAISRTPNTYEQYF
size: .
D: .
V: TRBV10-3
J: TRBJ2-7

DNA: TGTGCCAGCAGTGGACAGGAACATGTAGCTTTCTTT
CDR3: CASSGQEHVAFF
size: .
D: .
V: TRBV2
J: TRBJ1-1

DNA: TGTGCCAGCAGTAACCTGGGGGGTCCACCCTACGAGCAGTACTTC
CDR3: CASSNLGGPPYEQYF
size: .
D: .
V: TRBV28
J: TRBJ2-7

DNA: TGTGCCAGCAGTTCCTCCGGTGAAGGGGCCCTCCTCTCCTACAATGAGCAGTTCTTC
CDR3: CASSSSGEGALLSYNEQFF
size: .
D: .
V: TRBV27
J: TRBJ2-1

DNA: TGTGCCAGCAGCTTCGGGGGGAATCAGCCCCAGCATTTT
CDR3: CASSFGGNQPQHF
size: .
D: .
V: TRBV7-2
J: TRBJ1-5

DNA: TGCGCCAGCAGCCAGGAGGACAGGGGGCGAGAGACCCAGTACTTC
CDR3: CASSQEDRGRETQYF
size: few
D: TRBD1
V: TRBV4-3
J: TRBJ2-5

DNA: TGTGCCAGCAGCTTGGTCGGACTAGCGGGGGTCTCCTACGAGCAGTACTTC
CDR3: CASSLVGLAGVSYEQYF
size: .
D: TRBD2
V: TRBV7-9
J: TRBJ2-7

DNA: TGCGCTGGGAGGCTAGCCGGGGAGACCCAGTACTTC
CDR3: CAGRLAGETQYF
size: few
D: .
V: TRBV29-1
J: TRBJ2-5

DNA: TGTGCCAGCAATAAACAGGGGTCAGAAGTCTATGGCTACACCTTC
CDR3: CASNKQGSEVYGYTF
size: .
D: TRBD1
V: TRBV6-6
J: TRBJ1-2

DNA: TGTGCCACCAGCAGGCCGGGACAGAGTCAAGAGACCCAGTACTTC
CDR3: CATSRPGQSQETQYF
size: .
D: TRBD1
V: TRBV15
J: TRBJ2-5

DNA: TGTGCCAGCAGCCCCGGACTAGAGGAGACCCAGTACTTC
CDR3: CASSPGLEETQYF
size: .
D: TRBD2
V: TRBV11-3
J: TRBJ2-5

DNA: TGTGCCAGCAGCTTGGGACTTAACAGGGGCGGCGAGCAGTACTTC
CDR3: CASSLGLNRGGEQYF
size: .
D: TRBD1
V: TRBV5-4
J: TRBJ2-7

DNA: TGTGCCAGCAGCACCCCGCCACTAGCGGGAGGTTCCTACGAGCAGTACTTC
CDR3: CASSTPPLAGGSYEQYF
size: .
D: TRBD2
V: TRBV28
J: TRBJ2-7

DNA: TGTGCCAGTAGTTCCGGGGAGGCCCGAGCCAAAAACATTCAGTACTTC
CDR3: CASSSGEARAKNIQYF
size: .
D: .
V: TRBV19
J: TRBJ2-4

DNA: TGTGCCAGCAGCGCAATGAGCTCTGGGGCCAACGTCCTGACTTTC
CDR3: CASSAMSSGANVLTF
size: .
D: .
V: TRBV9
J: TRBJ2-6

DNA: TGTGCCATCTCACAACCCACAGATACGCAGTATTTT
CDR3: CAISQPTDTQYF
size: .
D: .
V: TRBV15
J: TRBJ2-3

DNA: TGTGCCTGGAGTGTACCGGCAGGGTGGGGTGAGACCCAGTACTTC
CDR3: CAWSVPAGWGETQYF
size: .
D: .
V: TRBV30
J: TRBJ2-5

DNA: TGTGCCAGCAGCGCGCCAGGGGGCACCATGAACACTGAAGCTTTCTTT
CDR3: CASSAPGGTMNTEAFF
size: .
D: TRBD1
V: TRBV7-9
J: TRBJ1-1

DNA: TGCGCCAGCAGGCCGGACAGTAATAATGAAAAACTGTTTTTT
CDR3: CASRPDSNNEKLFF
size: .
D: .
V: TRBV5-1
J: TRBJ1-4